Listed below are T cell receptor beta chains from one sample, sequenced in a study of PD-L1 blockade in urothelial cancer. Assay used: immunoSEQ multiplex PCR; TCRdb lists only in-frame clones, some missing. The table lists more than 45,000 clones, more than 70% of them singletons. The sample here was PBMCs, taken around atezolizumab (anti-PD-L1) treatment. These receptors were obtained from a man older than 75 with urothelial cancer. Each CDR3 is given without its conserved first and last residue.

CDR3aa: ASSAGSGPTYNQPQH
len: 15
j_gene: TRBJ1-5
v_gene: TRBV28

CDR3aa: ASSVGLAGDGEQY
len: 13
j_gene: TRBJ2-7
v_gene: TRBV9

CDR3aa: ASSPQGAGGYT
len: 11
j_gene: TRBJ1-2
v_gene: TRBV7-2

CDR3aa: ASSQVRGGDSPLH
len: 13
j_gene: TRBJ1-6
v_gene: TRBV4-3

CDR3aa: ASSLSRLDGYT
len: 11
j_gene: TRBJ1-2
v_gene: TRBV28

CDR3aa: ASRGQGIAYEQY
len: 12
j_gene: TRBJ2-7
v_gene: TRBV19

CDR3aa: ASSVATGGSYNEQF
len: 14
j_gene: TRBJ2-1
v_gene: TRBV9

CDR3aa: ASSSAGPTDTQY
len: 12
j_gene: TRBJ2-3
v_gene: TRBV19

CDR3aa: ATSREGGTLRQF
len: 12
j_gene: TRBJ1-4
v_gene: TRBV15

CDR3aa: ASRRMDSEAF
len: 10
j_gene: TRBJ1-1
v_gene: TRBV25-1

CDR3aa: ASSLATMSYEQY
len: 12
j_gene: TRBJ2-7
v_gene: TRBV7-2

CDR3aa: ASSLKGKDTEAF
len: 12
j_gene: TRBJ1-1
v_gene: TRBV7-9

CDR3aa: ASSQTGGDSGNTIY
len: 14
j_gene: TRBJ1-3
v_gene: TRBV18

CDR3aa: ASRPPWRDSVYEQY
len: 14
j_gene: TRBJ2-7
v_gene: TRBV27

CDR3aa: SVEGPGGLMNTEAF
len: 14
j_gene: TRBJ1-1
v_gene: TRBV29-1

CDR3aa: ASRNRLAPGNEQF
len: 13
j_gene: TRBJ2-1
v_gene: TRBV19

CDR3aa: ASSYSRQGNGYT
len: 12
j_gene: TRBJ1-2
v_gene: TRBV6-6

CDR3aa: AWSGGDTQY
len: 9
j_gene: TRBJ2-3
v_gene: TRBV30

CDR3aa: ASSSRLDGTVNEKLF
len: 15
j_gene: TRBJ1-4
v_gene: TRBV5-6

CDR3aa: ASSSAGRAGELF
len: 12
j_gene: TRBJ2-2
v_gene: TRBV5-1

CDR3aa: ASSFLATSYEQY
len: 12
j_gene: TRBJ2-7
v_gene: TRBV6-1

CDR3aa: ASSLREGVEQY
len: 11
j_gene: TRBJ2-7
v_gene: TRBV5-4

CDR3aa: ASSLGAGEQY
len: 10
j_gene: TRBJ2-7
v_gene: TRBV25-1

CDR3aa: ASSEGGRGRFYEQY
len: 14
j_gene: TRBJ2-7
v_gene: TRBV25-1

CDR3aa: ASSVVVAGGGEQF
len: 13
j_gene: TRBJ2-1
v_gene: TRBV9

CDR3aa: SVGWAGGELF
len: 10
j_gene: TRBJ2-2
v_gene: TRBV29-1

CDR3aa: ASSLEGAGTAEQY
len: 13
j_gene: TRBJ2-7
v_gene: TRBV7-6

CDR3aa: ASSQEVASGVAKNIQY
len: 16
j_gene: TRBJ2-4
v_gene: TRBV4-1